This TCR beta chain was profiled in a study of shared clonotypes between healthy human individuals. Germline assignment: CDR1 MDHEN and CDR2 SYDVKM. The CDR3 length is 15 residues. Trimming removed 6 bases at V and 3 bases at J, with 18 bases between. Profiled with immunoSEQ multiplex PCR; TCRdb holds only in-frame clones, not every one. Of over 2,000,000 clones in the sample, roughly 95% were seen once. Naive CD8 cells lacked CD45RO and underwent positive selection for CCR7, leaving out terminally differentiated effector memory CD45RA+ cells. The genes are TRBV28 and TRBJ2-7; possible D gene TRBD1, 6 bases. The sequence came from a man aged 18 to 35 in good health. Some clones in this sample may be carry-over from other donors' samples. The sequencing input was naive CD8+ T cells from PBMCs. Here the CDR3 reads CASSRQQGKDYEQYF. The CDR3 nucleotides read TGTGCCAGCAGCCGCCAACAGGGAAAAGACTACGAGCAGTACTTC.